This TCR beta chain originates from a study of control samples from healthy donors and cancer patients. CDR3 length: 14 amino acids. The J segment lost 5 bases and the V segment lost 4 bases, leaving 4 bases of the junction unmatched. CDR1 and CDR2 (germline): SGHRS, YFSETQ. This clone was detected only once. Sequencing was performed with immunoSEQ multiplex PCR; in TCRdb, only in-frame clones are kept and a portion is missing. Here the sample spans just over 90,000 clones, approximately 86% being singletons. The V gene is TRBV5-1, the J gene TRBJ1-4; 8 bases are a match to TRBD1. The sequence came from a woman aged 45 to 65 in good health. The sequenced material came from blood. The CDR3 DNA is TGCGCCAGCAGCCCGGACAGGGCGAATGAAAAACTGTTTTTT. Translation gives CASSPDRANEKLFF.